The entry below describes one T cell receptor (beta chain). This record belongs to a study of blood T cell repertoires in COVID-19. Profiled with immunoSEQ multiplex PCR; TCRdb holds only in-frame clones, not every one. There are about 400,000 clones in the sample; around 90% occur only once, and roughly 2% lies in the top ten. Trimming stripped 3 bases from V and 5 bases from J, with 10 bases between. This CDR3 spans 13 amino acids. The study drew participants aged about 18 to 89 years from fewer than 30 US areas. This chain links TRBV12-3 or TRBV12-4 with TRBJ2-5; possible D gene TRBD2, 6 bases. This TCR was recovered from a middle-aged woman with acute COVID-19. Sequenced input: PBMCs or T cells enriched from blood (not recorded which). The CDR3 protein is CASSFGGVETQYF. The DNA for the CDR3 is TGTGCCAGCAGTTTTGGAGGGGTTGAGACCCAGTACTTC.